Listed below are T cell receptor beta chains from one sample, sequenced in a study of T cells in Graves' hyperthyroidism and ophthalmopathy. Using its own MiXCR run on the multiplex PCR reads, TCRdb lists one record per CDR3 protein. Here the sample spans around 580,000 distinct CDR3 sequences, about a sixth being singletons. Sequences were obtained from blood. The receptors here all came from a woman under 30 with Graves' hyperthyroidism. The CDR3 runs from the conserved cysteine through the conserved F or W. Fields, in order: clone size, D gene, V gene, J gene, CDR3 protein, CDR3 DNA. D genes are given only for firm matches. Not all rows give a size; the values are once, few, many and, for expanded clones, a class.

>many|TRBD2|TRBV5-1|TRBJ2-7
CASSLMTSDYEQYF
TGCGCCAGCAGCTTGATGACTAGCGACTACGAGCAGTACTTC
>many|TRBD2|TRBV15|TRBJ2-7
CATSRENPGLAGIYEQYF
TGTGCCACCAGCAGAGAAAATCCGGGACTAGCGGGAATTTACGAGCAGTACTTC
>few|NA|TRBV7-9|TRBJ1-1
CASSPLGIEAFF
TGTGCCAGCAGCCCACTGGGGATTGAAGCTTTCTTT
>NA|NA|TRBV6-5|TRBJ1-4
CASSYTDRPNEKLFF
TGTGCCAGCAGTTACACGGACAGACCTAATGAAAAACTGTTTTTT
>many|NA|TRBV13|TRBJ2-1
CASSRNRDDSYNEQFF
TGTGCCAGCAGTCGAAACAGGGACGACTCCTACAATGAGCAGTTCTTC
>many|NA|TRBV3-1|TRBJ2-7
CASSLGLSDPPSYEQYF
TGTGCCAGCAGCCTCGGCCTTTCGGACCCCCCGTCCTACGAGCAGTACTTC
>few|TRBD1|TRBV7-9|TRBJ1-1
CASSADRDEAFF
TGTGCCAGCAGCGCAGACAGGGATGAAGCTTTCTTT
>few|NA|TRBV20-1|TRBJ1-6
CSARAEAGYNSPLHF
TGCAGTGCTAGAGCCGAAGCGGGGTACAATTCACCCCTCCACTTT
>NA|TRBD2|TRBV6-2/TRBV6-3|TRBJ2-1
CASTPDGAGVFNEQFF
TGTGCCAGCACCCCCGATGGGGCGGGAGTTTTCAATGAGCAGTTCTTC
>many|NA|TRBV20-1|TRBJ2-3
CSARGVLKSGDTQYF
TGCAGTGCCCGAGGGGTGTTAAAATCGGGAGATACGCAGTATTTT
>few|TRBD1|TRBV7-8|TRBJ2-4
CASSARGPKNIQYF
TGTGCCAGCAGCGCCAGGGGGCCCAAAAACATTCAGTACTTC